This T cell receptor beta chain was captured in a study of cytomegalovirus exposure and HLA in healthy donors. The study's findings and limits: The presence/absence work took it that sequencing depth was about the same across donors. Trimming of TCR beta V- and J-genes showed a link, identified in a later analysis, to a missense DCLRE1C variant. Within an earlier analysis, most TCR beta V segments proved productive either about 87% or about 30% of the time.

Note on this clone: As yet, its antigen is unknown.

The study ran its PCR with 60 Vbeta and 13 Jbeta primers. Methods used by the authors: Later work found around 72 million unique TCR beta chains, with 9 million to 13 million shared. Only in-frame clones appear in the TCRdb table, and some are missing; sequencing was by immunoSEQ multiplex PCR. V, J and clone size are those of that table, while D and trimming were read from the DNA. Recorded here are about 50,000 clones; the top ten clones represent less than 2.5%. From germline, CDR1 is SQVTM and CDR2 ANQGSEA. The length of the CDR3 is 11 residues. V was shortened by 7 bases and J by 4 bases, with 8 bases between the two germline ends.

This chain joins TRBV29-1 and TRBJ2-1; D possibly corresponds to TRBD1 (5 bases). Sequences were obtained from PBMCs. The TCR was taken from a woman younger than 30 in good health and CMV-seronegative. The CDR3, as DNA: TGCAGCGGGGGCGTTTACAATGAGCAGTTCTTC. It specifies CSGGVYNEQFF.